This T cell receptor (beta chain) was found in a study of blood T cells in healthy people across ages. Trimming stripped 4 bases from V and 11 bases from J, with 23 bases between. The CDR3 has 15 amino acids. CDR1 is SGHRS, CDR2 YFSETQ, per germline. Extracted total RNA amounted to at least 5.5 micrograms for each sample. Together with a sample-barcoded 5' primer, a J-beta primer mix was included in a second PCR lasting about 7 to 11 cycles. CDR3-containing paired-end reads numbering at least 2.5 million came from each sample. TCRdb ran MiXCR on the 5' RACE reads and lists one entry per CDR3 protein. Seen here are about a million distinct CDR3 sequences, approximately 50% observed once, and the top ten hold 20% to 25%.

Sequencing used blood. V gene TRBV5-1 combines with J gene TRBJ2-3, with D tentatively TRBD2 (5 bases). The receptor was isolated from an older woman in good health. Here the CDR3 reads CASSMDVLRSGMQYF. CDR3 in DNA: TGCGCCAGCAGCATGGATGTACTCCGGTCGGGGATGCAGTATTTT.